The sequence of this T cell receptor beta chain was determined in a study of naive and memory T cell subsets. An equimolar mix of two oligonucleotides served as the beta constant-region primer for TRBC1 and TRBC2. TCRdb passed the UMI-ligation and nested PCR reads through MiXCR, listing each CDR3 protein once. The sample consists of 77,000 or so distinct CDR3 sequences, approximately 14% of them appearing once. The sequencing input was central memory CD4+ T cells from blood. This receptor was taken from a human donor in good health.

CDR3 residues: CASSESWGNSPLHF. Written as DNA, the CDR3 is TGTGCCAGCAGTGAATCCTGGGGCAATTCACCCCTCCACTTT. The V call is TRBV2, the J call TRBJ1-6, with TRBD1 as a possible D gene (5 bases). V lost 2 bases to trimming and J lost 7 bases, with 9 bases between them. The CDR3 spans 14 residues. CDR1 is SNHLY, CDR2 FYNNEI, per germline. Variable domain in full (rest from reference TRBV2 and TRBJ1-6): EPEVTQTPSHQVTQMGQEVILRCVPISNHLYFYWYRQILGQKVEFLVSFYNNEISEKSEIFDDQFSVERPDGSNFTLKIRSTKLEDSAMYFCASSESWGNSPLHFGNGTRLTVT.